A selection of T cell receptor beta chains follows, all from one sample in a study of beta chain features in type 1 diabetes. The repertoire was sequenced with immunoSEQ multiplex PCR; TCRdb's copy has only in-frame clones and lacks some. The profile shows some 290,000 clones, roughly an eighth of them singletons. The specimen sequenced was naive CD4+ T cells from blood. The origin of the receptors is a man aged 30 to 45 with type 1 diabetes. The CDR3 runs from the conserved cysteine through the conserved F or W. The D gene is left open where the match is weak. Size tells how often a clone was seen (once, few, many) or the class of an expanded clone, and some rows leave it out.

clone_size | j_call | d_call | v_call | cdr3_nt | cdr3_aa
- | TRBJ2-5 | TRBD2 | TRBV10-3 | TGTGCCATCAGTGAGGCTTCGACTAGCGGACAAGAGACCCAGTACTTC | CAISEASTSGQETQYF
few | TRBJ2-5 | - | TRBV10-3 | TGTGCCATCAGTGGGAACGAGGGAGGCCGGGCCCAGTACTTC | CAISGNEGGRAQYF
- | TRBJ1-3 | TRBD1 | TRBV30 | TGTGCCTGGAGTGTACGAGGGACAGGGGTAACTGGAAACACCATATATTTT | CAWSVRGTGVTGNTIYF
- | TRBJ2-1 | TRBD2 | TRBV5-4 | TGTGCCAGCAGCACGGGACTAGCGGACCACAATGAGCAGTTCTTC | CASSTGLADHNEQFF
- | TRBJ2-1 | TRBD2 | TRBV5-4 | TGTGCCAGCAGCCCCGCCCTAGCGGGTAGGGAGCAGTTCTTC | CASSPALAGREQFF
few | TRBJ1-5 | TRBD1 | TRBV18 | TGTGCCAGCTCACCGGGTGGTCAGGGGGCCAATCAGCCCCAGCATTTT | CASSPGGQGANQPQHF
- | TRBJ2-7 | TRBD2 | TRBV5-1 | TGCGCCAGCAGCTCTGCTGGGGGGGGACCCTCCTACGAGCAGTACTTC | CASSSAGGGPSYEQYF
few | TRBJ2-2 | TRBD2 | TRBV7-3 | TGTGCCACTGGGACTAGCGGCACCGGGGAGCTGTTTTTT | CATGTSGTGELFF
- | TRBJ2-7 | TRBD1 | TRBV15 | TGTGCCACCAGCAGAGGGGTTTTGACCCTGGACAGGGGGTCCTACGAGCAGTACTTC | CATSRGVLTLDRGSYEQYF
- | TRBJ2-1 | - | TRBV21-1 | TGTGCCAGCCCCCGGCCAAGCGGGATGCCCTACAATGAGCAGTTCTTC | CASPRPSGMPYNEQFF
few | TRBJ2-7 | - | TRBV23-1 | TGCGCCAGCAGTCAACGCGAACACAGGGAGAACTACGAGCAGTACTTC | CASSQREHRENYEQYF